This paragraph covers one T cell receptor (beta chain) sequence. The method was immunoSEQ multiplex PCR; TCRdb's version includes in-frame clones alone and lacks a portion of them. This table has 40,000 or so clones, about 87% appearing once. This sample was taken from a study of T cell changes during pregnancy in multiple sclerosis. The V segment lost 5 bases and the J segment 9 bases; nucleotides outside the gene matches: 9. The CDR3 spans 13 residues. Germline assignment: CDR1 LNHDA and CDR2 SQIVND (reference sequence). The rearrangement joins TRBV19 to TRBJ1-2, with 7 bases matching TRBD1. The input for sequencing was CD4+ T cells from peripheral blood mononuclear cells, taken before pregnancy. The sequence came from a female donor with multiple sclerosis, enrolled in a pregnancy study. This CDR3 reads CASSSPDRARYTF. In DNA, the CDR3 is TGTGCCAGTAGTTCCCCCGACAGGGCCCGCTACACCTTC. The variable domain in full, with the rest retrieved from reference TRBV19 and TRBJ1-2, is DGGITQSPKYLFRKEGQNVTLSCEQNLNHDAMYWYRQDPGQGLRLIYYSQIVNDFQKGDIAEGYSVSREKKESFPLTVTSAQKNPTAFYLCASSSPDRARYTFGSGTRLTVV.